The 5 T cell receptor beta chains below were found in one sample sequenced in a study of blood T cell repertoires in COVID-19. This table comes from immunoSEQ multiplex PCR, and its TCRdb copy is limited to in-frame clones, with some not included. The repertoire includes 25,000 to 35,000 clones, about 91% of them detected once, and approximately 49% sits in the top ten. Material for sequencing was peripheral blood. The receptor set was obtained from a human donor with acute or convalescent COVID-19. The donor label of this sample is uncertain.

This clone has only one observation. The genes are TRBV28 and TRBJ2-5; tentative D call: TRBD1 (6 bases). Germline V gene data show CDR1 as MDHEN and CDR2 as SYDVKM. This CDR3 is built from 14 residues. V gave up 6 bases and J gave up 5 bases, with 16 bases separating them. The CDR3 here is CASSLNRAPETQYF. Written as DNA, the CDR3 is TGTGCCAGCAGCCTGAACAGGGCTCCGGAGACCCAGTACTTC.

The CDR3 bases are TGTGCCAGTAGTATAGATGCTAGCGGGGGCACAGATACGCAGTATTTT. This gives the protein CASSIDASGGTDTQYF. The rearrangement links TRBV19 to TRBJ2-3; 9 positions match TRBD2. The CDR3 is 16 amino acids. J lost 1 base, V lost 0 bases, and 2 bases had no gene match. Germline loops: CDR1 LNHDA, CDR2 SQIVND (reference sequence).

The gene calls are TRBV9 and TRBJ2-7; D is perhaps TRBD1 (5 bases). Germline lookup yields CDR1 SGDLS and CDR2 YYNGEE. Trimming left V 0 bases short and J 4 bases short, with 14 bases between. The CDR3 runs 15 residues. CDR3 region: CASSVEAGKGYEQYF. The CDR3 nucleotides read TGTGCCAGCAGCGTAGAGGCAGGGAAGGGTTACGAGCAGTACTTC.

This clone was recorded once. The CDR3 DNA sequence: TGTGCCAGTAGTTCGGGACAGGGGCCGTTTGGCTACACCTTC. Its protein is CASSSGQGPFGYTF. This chain connects TRBV19 to TRBJ1-2, with 10 bases that match TRBD1. V gave up 5 bases and J gave up 7 bases; unmatched junction bases: 7. This CDR3 spans 14 amino acids. Germline CDR1 reads LNHDA; CDR2 reads SQIVND (reference sequence).

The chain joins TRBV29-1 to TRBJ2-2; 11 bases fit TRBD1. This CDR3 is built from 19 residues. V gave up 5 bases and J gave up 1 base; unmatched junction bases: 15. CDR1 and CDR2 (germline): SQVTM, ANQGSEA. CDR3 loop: CSVLTDWTGGFLNTGELFF. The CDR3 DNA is TGCAGCGTTTTAACCGATTGGACAGGGGGCTTCCTGAACACCGGGGAGCTGTTTTTT.